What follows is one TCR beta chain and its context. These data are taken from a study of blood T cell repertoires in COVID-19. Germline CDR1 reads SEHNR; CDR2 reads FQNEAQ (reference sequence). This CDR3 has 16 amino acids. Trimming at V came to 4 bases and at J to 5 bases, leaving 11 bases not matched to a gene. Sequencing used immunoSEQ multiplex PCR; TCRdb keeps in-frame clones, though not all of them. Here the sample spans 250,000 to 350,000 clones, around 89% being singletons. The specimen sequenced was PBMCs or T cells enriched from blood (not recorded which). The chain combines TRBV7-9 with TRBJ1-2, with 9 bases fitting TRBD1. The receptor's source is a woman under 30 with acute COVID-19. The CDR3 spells CASSSNPGTGIYGYTF. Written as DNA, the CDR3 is TGTGCCAGCAGCTCAAACCCCGGGACAGGGATATATGGCTACACCTTC.